This T cell receptor beta chain originates from a study of T-cell reconstitution after alpha-beta-depleted transplantation in children. Findings and caveats of the study: At day 60, the high TCRbeta diversity found in some patients originated from recipient T cells and thymic progenitors that had survived. As was reported, about two months after transplant, alpha-beta T cells came from several hundred expanded graft clones. Once a year had passed after transplant, T-cell counts and diversity came mostly from newly produced T cells.

As concerns this clonotype: Its matching antigen is unknown.

It was with unique molecular identifiers that the TCRbeta library was prepared. TCRdb fed the PCR reads into MiXCR, producing one record per CDR3 protein. The profile covers fewer than 350,000 distinct CDR3 sequences, with 11% appearing a single time and 23% taken by the ten largest. The clonotype was recovered from a male patient aged 2 to 10 who had a stem cell transplant for chronic granulomatous disease, so the T cells may come from the graft donor. Specimen: peripheral blood, collected 180 days after TCRalphabeta/CD19-depleted stem cell transplant.

CDR3 sequence: CSATGQGDFGANVLTF. The CDR3 DNA is TGCAGTGCCACGGGACAGGGGGATTTTGGGGCCAACGTCCTGACTTTC. The chain couples TRBV20-1 to TRBJ2-6; 11 nucleotides line up with TRBD1. Germline CDR1 is DFQATT and CDR2 is SNEGSKA (reference sequence). Trimming took 6 bases from V and 3 from J; bases not matched to a gene: 7. The CDR3 is 16 residues long.